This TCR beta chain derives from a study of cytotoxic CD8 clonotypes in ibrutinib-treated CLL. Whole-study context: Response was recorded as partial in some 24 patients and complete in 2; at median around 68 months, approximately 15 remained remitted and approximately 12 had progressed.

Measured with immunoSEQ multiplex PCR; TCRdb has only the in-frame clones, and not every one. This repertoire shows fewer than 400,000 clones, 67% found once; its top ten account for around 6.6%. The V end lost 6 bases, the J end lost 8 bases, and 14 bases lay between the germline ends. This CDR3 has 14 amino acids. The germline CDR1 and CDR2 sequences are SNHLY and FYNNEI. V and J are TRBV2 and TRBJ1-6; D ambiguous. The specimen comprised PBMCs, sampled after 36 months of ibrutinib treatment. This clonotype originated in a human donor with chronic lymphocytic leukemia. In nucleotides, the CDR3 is TGTGCCAGCAGGACCGGGCCTGGATATTCACCCCTCCACTTT. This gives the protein CASRTGPGYSPLHF.